This is a list of T cell receptor beta chains from one sample in a study of blood T cell repertoires in COVID-19. TCRdb's copy holds only in-frame clones and misses some; the assay was immunoSEQ multiplex PCR. The sample includes approximately 500,000 clones, roughly 91% of them seen just once. Sequenced material: peripheral blood. These receptors were taken from a woman in her fifties or sixties with COVID-19, enrolled during active disease. Each CDR3 is given with its conserved first and last residue. The order of the fields is D gene, clone size, J gene, V gene, CDR3 DNA, CDR3 protein. A D gene is named only where the DNA matches it firmly. Expanded clones get a size class; other rows say once, few or many, or leave the size out.

TRBD2,.,TRBJ2-1,TRBV2,TGTGCCACCTCGGGGGGACTAGCGGGGAGGGATGAGCAGTTCTTC,CATSGGLAGRDEQFF
TRBD1,few,TRBJ1-1,TRBV30,TGTGCCTGGAGTGTACGTCTCGGACAGGGGGCTGAAGCTTTCTTT,CAWSVRLGQGAEAFF
.,.,TRBJ2-2,TRBV6-2/TRBV6-3,TGTGCCAGCAGTTCGCAGGGATCGAGCACCGGGGAGCTGTTTTTT,CASSSQGSSTGELFF
TRBD1,.,TRBJ2-1,TRBV5-1,TGCGCCAGCAGCTGGACAGGGGGCCGTGAGCAGTTCTTC,CASSWTGGREQFF
.,.,TRBJ1-1,TRBV29-1,TGCAGCGTTTCCCGACAAACTGAAGCTTTCTTT,CSVSRQTEAFF
TRBD2,.,TRBJ2-2,TRBV7-2,TGTGCCAGCAGCCTGATAGCGGGGGGCCGCGTCGGGGAGCTGTTTTTT,CASSLIAGGRVGELFF
.,.,TRBJ1-1,TRBV19,TGTGCCAGTAGTATCCCCGCCGGGGTGAACACTGAAGCTTTCTTT,CASSIPAGVNTEAFF
.,.,TRBJ1-4,TRBV4-2,TGTGCCAGCAGCGTCCCACAGTGGATAAGAGCAACTAATGAAAAACTGTTTTTT,CASSVPQWIRATNEKLFF
.,few,TRBJ1-5,TRBV28,TGTGCCAGCAGTTCCAGGGAAGAGAATCAGCCCCAGCATTTT,CASSSREENQPQHF
.,.,TRBJ1-1,TRBV19,TGTGCCAGTAGTATACCGGGGAACACTGAAGCTTTCTTT,CASSIPGNTEAFF
TRBD1,few,TRBJ2-7,TRBV5-4,TGTGCCAGCAGCCCGAGACAGGGGGCGCGATACGAGCAGTACTTC,CASSPRQGARYEQYF
TRBD1,.,TRBJ2-7,TRBV5-5,TGTGCCAGCAGCTTGATCGCGATGGCAGGGGGCGGATACGAGCAGTACTTC,CASSLIAMAGGGYEQYF
TRBD1,.,TRBJ2-5,TRBV4-1,TGCGCCAGCAGCCCAGGGGGACAGGGGAATTGGAAGACCCAGTACTTC,CASSPGGQGNWKTQYF
.,.,TRBJ1-1,TRBV18,TGTGCCAGCTCACAACAGAAGAACACTGAAGCTTTCTTT,CASSQQKNTEAFF
TRBD2,.,TRBJ2-7,TRBV2,TGTGCCAGCATGGGACTATCTGTCTACGAGCAGTACTTC,CASMGLSVYEQYF
.,.,TRBJ2-7,TRBV10-2,TGCGCCAGCAGTGACAGGCCTCGGGAGGAGCAGTACTTC,CASSDRPREEQYF
TRBD1,.,TRBJ2-3,TRBV10-1,TGCGCCAGCAGTCCCGGGGACAGGAGTACGCAGTATTTT,CASSPGDRSTQYF
.,few,TRBJ1-2,TRBV19,TGTGCCAGTAGCCACCGGCAGGTTCAAGGCTACACCTTC,CASSHRQVQGYTF
.,.,TRBJ1-6,TRBV7-3,TGTGCCAGCAGCTTGAACCGCGGATATAATTCACCCCTCCACTTT,CASSLNRGYNSPLHF
TRBD2,.,TRBJ2-3,TRBV5-6,TGTGCCAGCAGCTTACCTAGCGGGGGGCACACAGATACGCAGTATTTT,CASSLPSGGHTDTQYF
TRBD2,.,TRBJ2-7,TRBV5-4,TGTGCCAGCAGCCATTACGGGGGGGCCATCGGATACGAGCAGTACTTC,CASSHYGGAIGYEQYF
.,.,TRBJ2-2,TRBV29-1,TGCAGCGTTCCCGCCACAGGGCCGAACACCGGGGAGCTGTTTTTT,CSVPATGPNTGELFF
.,.,TRBJ1-2,TRBV4-1,TGCGCCAGCAGCCAAACGAGACTCGGTGGCTACACCTTC,CASSQTRLGGYTF
TRBD2,.,TRBJ2-2,TRBV6-6,TGTGCCAGCCCTAGGACAAGGGAGGGGACCGGGGAGCTGTTTTTT,CASPRTREGTGELFF
.,.,TRBJ2-1,TRBV20-1,TGCAGTGCTAGGGACAACGGTGAGCAGTTCTTC,CSARDNGEQFF
TRBD1,.,TRBJ1-2,TRBV5-6,TGTGCCAGCAGCCCGGGACAGGCTAACTATGGCTACACCTTC,CASSPGQANYGYTF
.,.,TRBJ2-5,TRBV5-4,TGTGCCAGCAGCGCGCGCGGGGGCCGAGAGACCCAGTACTTC,CASSARGGRETQYF
.,.,TRBJ2-5,TRBV4-2,TGTGCCAGCAGCCAAGGCTTATTCGGTGAGACCCAGTACTTC,CASSQGLFGETQYF
TRBD2,.,TRBJ2-1,TRBV2,TGTGCCAGCAGTTCGCGGGGGAACAATGAGCAGTTCTTC,CASSSRGNNEQFF
.,.,TRBJ2-3,TRBV14,TGTGCCAGCAGCCAACAGGTCCAAGATACGCAGTATTTT,CASSQQVQDTQYF
.,.,TRBJ1-5,TRBV3-1/TRBV3-2,TGTACCAGCAGCCAAGGCTACAACAGGGTGGAAGGCAATCAGCCCCAGCATTTT,CTSSQGYNRVEGNQPQHF
TRBD1,.,TRBJ2-7,TRBV6-2/TRBV6-3,TGTGCCAGCAGTTGGTCGGACAGGGGCGAGCAGTACTTC,CASSWSDRGEQYF
.,many,TRBJ2-5,TRBV7-9,TGTGCCAGCAGCAGGACCGGGACACAAGAGACCCAGTACTTC,CASSRTGTQETQYF
TRBD1,.,TRBJ1-5,TRBV19,TGTGCCAGTAGTCTTACAGGGGGGAATCAGCCCCAGCATTTT,CASSLTGGNQPQHF
.,once,TRBJ1-1,TRBV7-2,TGTGCCAGCAGCCCCCGGTCAGGCGAGAACACTGAAGCTTTCTTT,CASSPRSGENTEAFF
TRBD1,.,TRBJ1-3,TRBV7-8,TGTGCCAGCAGCCCCCTCACAGGGGTGGATCACCTCTCTGGAAACACCATATATTTT,CASSPLTGVDHLSGNTIYF
.,.,TRBJ1-2,TRBV12-3/TRBV12-4,TGTGCCAGCAGTTTACAGGGGTATGGCTACACCTTC,CASSLQGYGYTF
.,.,TRBJ1-1,TRBV2,TGTGCCAGCAGTGATCCCTTAGGAGAGGAGGACACTGAAGCTTTCTTT,CASSDPLGEEDTEAFF
.,.,TRBJ1-2,TRBV5-4,TGTGCCAGCAGTCAGGCTCGGGCTAGCGGCTACACCTTC,CASSQARASGYTF
TRBD1,.,TRBJ1-1,TRBV7-9,TGTGCCAGCAGCTCGGGGGACAGTCGTATTGAAGCTTTCTTT,CASSSGDSRIEAFF
TRBD1,.,TRBJ2-3,TRBV5-6,TGTGCCAGCAGCTGGACAGGGACAGATACGCAGTATTTT,CASSWTGTDTQYF
TRBD2,.,TRBJ2-3,TRBV10-2,TGCGCCAGCACTGGGACTAGCGGGGGACCCGGCCTCAGCACAGATACGCAGTATTTT,CASTGTSGGPGLSTDTQYF
.,.,TRBJ2-2,TRBV30,TGTGCCTGGAGTGTACTGGGGGGGCGAGCCGGGGAGCTGTTTTTT,CAWSVLGGRAGELFF
.,.,TRBJ1-6,TRBV30,TGTGCCTGGAGTAGGCGGGATGGCTCACCCCTCCACTTT,CAWSRRDGSPLHF
.,.,TRBJ1-6,TRBV14,TGTGCCAGCAGCCAAGTGGGGAACAGCGGGATCCACATTCCGTCCTATAATTCACCCCTCCACTTT,CASSQVGNSGIHIPSYNSPLHF
TRBD1,.,TRBJ2-7,TRBV5-4,TGTGCCAGCAGCTTGGGACAGGGGGCGCGCGAGCAGTACTTC,CASSLGQGAREQYF
.,.,TRBJ2-7,TRBV13,TGTGCCAGCAGCCAGGAGGGACCCTTTACCTACGAGCAGTACTTC,CASSQEGPFTYEQYF
.,.,TRBJ2-7,TRBV5-1,TGCGCCAGCAGCTTGGGGCACGAGCAGTACTTC,CASSLGHEQYF
TRBD2,few,TRBJ2-1,TRBV6-4,TGTGCCAGCCGAGCGGGGGCCGGGAATGAGCAGTTCTTC,CASRAGAGNEQFF